These 11 T cell receptor beta chains originate from one sample sequenced in a study of T cells in localized non-small cell lung cancer. Sequencing was performed with immunoSEQ multiplex PCR; in TCRdb, only in-frame clones are kept and a portion is missing. The profile shows about 33,000 clones, 80% of them singletons. The sequencing used peripheral blood, collected before any cancer treatment. These receptors were taken from a male donor older than 55 with stage III squamous cell lung carcinoma.

The CDR3 sequence is CASSLSGRTSSETQYF. CDR3 bases: TGTGCCAGCAGTTTATCTGGGCGGACTAGCTCGGAGACCCAGTACTTC. The rearrangement uses TRBV27 and TRBJ2-5; the match to TRBD2 covers 8 bases. Germline V gene lookup returns CDR1 MNHEY and CDR2 SMNVEV (reference sequence). The CDR3 contains 16 residues. The V segment lost 0 bases and the J segment 5 bases; nucleotides outside the gene matches: 8.

The chain joins TRBV6-6 to TRBJ2-7, with D possibly TRBD1 on 6 matching bases. This CDR3 has 15 amino acids. V dropped 0 bases and J dropped 2 bases, with 11 bases sitting between them. Germline CDR1 is MNHNY and CDR2 is SVGAGI (reference sequence). For the CDR3, the DNA is TGTGCCAGCAGTTACTCTAGGACAGAGGCCTACGAGCAGTACTTC. As protein: CASSYSRTEAYEQYF.

This clone was counted a few times. CDR3 sequence (DNA): TGTGCCAGCAGCTTGCGGATTAGCGGGGGGGCATGGGAAAACATTCAGTACTTC. It specifies CASSLRISGGAWENIQYF. V usage is TRBV5-8 and J usage is TRBJ2-4; 11 positions agree with TRBD2. The germline V gene encodes CDR1 SGHTS and CDR2 YDEGEE. Trimming removed 1 base from V and 5 bases from J; junction bases left unmatched: 11. The CDR3 runs 18 residues. Drawing the rest from reference TRBV5-8 and TRBJ2-4, the complete variable domain is EAGVTQSPTHLIKTRGQQATLRCSPISGHTSVYWYQQALGLGLQFLLWYDEGEERNRGNFPPRFSGRQFPNYSSELNVNALELEDSALYLCASSLRISGGAWENIQYFGAGTRLSVL.

This clone was observed a single time. It may be a read error: a sequence one base away is much more abundant. This sequence joins TRBV7-8 and TRBJ2-3, with a weak D call TRBD2 (5 bases). The V gene's germline CDR1 is SGHVS and CDR2 FQNEAQ. The CDR3 has 13 residues. The CDR3 DNA sequence: TGTGCCCGCAGCCCAAGGGAGACAGATACGCAGTATTTT. This sequence encodes CARSPRETDTQYF.

The V gene is TRBV6-5, the J gene TRBJ1-2; 11 positions match TRBD1. The CDR3 has 15 residues. Losses at the gene ends were 4 bases for V and 10 bases for J; bases not matched to a gene: 11. Looked up from germline, CDR1 is MNHEY and CDR2 is SVGAGI. CDR3 amino acids: CASSSDRTGGEAYTF. CDR3 nucleotides: TGTGCCAGCAGTTCCGATCGGACAGGGGGCGAAGCCTACACCTTC.

The genes are TRBV6-5 and TRBJ2-4; the D gene is possibly TRBD2 (5 bases). The V and J ends lost 2 bases and 4 bases respectively, with 9 bases between them. The CDR3 contains 14 residues. Per germline, CDR1 MNHEY and CDR2 SVGAGI. The CDR3 region is CASSYNGEKNIQYF. The DNA for the CDR3 is TGTGCCAGCAGTTACAATGGGGAGAAAAACATTCAGTACTTC.

The chain has TRBV2 and TRBJ1-1; a possible D gene is TRBD1 (5 bases). This CDR3 region has 15 residues. Trimming removed 2 bases at V and 3 bases at J, with 13 bases between. Germline CDR1 SNHLY, CDR2 FYNNEI. The CDR3 reads CASSERGVVDTEAFF. CDR3 sequence (DNA): TGTGCCAGCAGTGAACGGGGGGTTGTAGACACTGAAGCTTTCTTT.

The chain joins TRBV7-9 to TRBJ1-1, with D maybe TRBD1 (5 bases). The CDR3 loop spans 13 amino acids. Trimming cost V 4 bases and J 4 bases, with 10 bases left between them. The germline V gene encodes CDR1 SEHNR and CDR2 FQNEAQ (reference sequence). CDR3 DNA sequence: TGTGCCAGCAGCTCCCTGGGGGGCACTGAAGCTTTCTTT. Its translation: CASSSLGGTEAFF.

The chain uses TRBV10-3 and TRBJ2-5; 13 nucleotides line up with TRBD2. This CDR3 has 14 residues. V lost 4 bases to trimming and J lost 5 bases; unmatched junction nucleotides: 1. CDR1 is ENHRY, CDR2 SYGVKD, per germline. The CDR3: CAISGLAGGETQYF. CDR3 in DNA: TGTGCCATCAGTGGACTAGCGGGGGGCGAGACCCAGTACTTC.

This clone was counted a few times. The chain combines TRBV6-6 with TRBJ1-1; D is undetermined. Germline V CDR1 and CDR2: MNHNY, SVGAGI (reference sequence). The CDR3 loop spans 15 amino acids. Trimming shortened V by 2 bases and J by 1 base, and 11 bases separated the two germline ends. As DNA, the CDR3 is TGTGCCAGCAGTTACCGCGAAGTCACGAACACTGAAGCTTTCTTT. Its protein is CASSYREVTNTEAFF.

V is TRBV7-8 and J is TRBJ1-5, with a possible D match to TRBD1 (5 bases). This CDR3 has 15 amino acids. V was trimmed by 2 bases and J by 9 bases, leaving 17 bases between them. Germline V gives CDR1 SGHVS, CDR2 FQNEAQ. The CDR3 sequence is CASSLSGTPHLPQHF. For the CDR3, the DNA is TGTGCCAGCAGCTTAAGTGGGACGCCTCACTTGCCCCAGCATTTT.